This T cell receptor (beta chain) appears in the sequencing data of a study of blood T cell repertoires in COVID-19. V lost 2 bases and J lost 5, with 10 bases in between. Germline lookup yields CDR1 MGHRA and CDR2 YSYEKL. The CDR3 runs to 14 residues. Here immunoSEQ multiplex PCR was the method, and the copy in TCRdb shows in-frame clones only, minus some. The sample lists about 200,000 clones, about 86% occurring once. Recruitment covered about two dozen US areas and drew participants whose ages spanned about 18 to 95 years. Clinical histories supplied by participants themselves formed the basis of cohort assignment.

The source is a woman aged 40 to 50 with acute COVID-19. The specimen sequenced was PBMCs or T cells enriched from blood (not recorded which). This chain joins TRBV4-1 and TRBJ2-1, with D hard to call. CDR3 DNA: TGCGCCAGCAGCCAAACCACTTCGAACAATGAGCAGTTCTTC. This codes for CASSQTTSNNEQFF.